Below, one TCR beta chain is given with its context. Its specificity is not known. The sample originates from a study of beta chain features in type 1 diabetes. General study findings and limits: Among patients with Type 1 diabetes, TCRB CDR3s were moderately but significantly shorter in every one of the four CD4+ subsets.

Trimming removed 4 bases at V and 2 bases at J, with 12 bases between. The CDR3 consists of 15 residues. Germline V gives CDR1 MNHEY, CDR2 SMNVEV (reference sequence). Expressed TCRB transcripts were sequenced after all isolated RNA was converted to cDNA. Profiled with immunoSEQ multiplex PCR; TCRdb holds only in-frame clones, not every one. The sample consists of about 640,000 clones, roughly 12% of them appearing once. The source is a man aged 30 to 39 with type 1 diabetes. This chain links TRBV27 with TRBJ1-5, with D perhaps matching TRBD1 (6 bases). Sequenced material: naive CD4+ T cells from blood. The CDR3 region is CASSSGTLGNQPQHF. CDR3 coding DNA: TGTGCCAGCAGTTCGGGGACATTGGGCAATCAGCCCCAGCATTTT.